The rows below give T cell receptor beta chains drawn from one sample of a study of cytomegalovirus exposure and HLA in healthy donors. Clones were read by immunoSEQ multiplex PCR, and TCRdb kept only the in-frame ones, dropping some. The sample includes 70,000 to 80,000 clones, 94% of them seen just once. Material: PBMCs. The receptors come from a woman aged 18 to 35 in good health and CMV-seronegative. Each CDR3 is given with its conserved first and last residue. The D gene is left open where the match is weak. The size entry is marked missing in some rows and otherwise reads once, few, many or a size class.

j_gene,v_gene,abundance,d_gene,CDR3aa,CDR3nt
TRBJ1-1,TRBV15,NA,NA,CATSRSQDMNTEAFF,TGTGCCACCAGCAGATCCCAGGACATGAACACTGAAGCTTTCTTT
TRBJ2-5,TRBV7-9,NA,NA,CASSYGVAGSQETQYF,TGTGCCAGCAGCTACGGTGTTGCGGGAAGTCAAGAGACCCAGTACTTC
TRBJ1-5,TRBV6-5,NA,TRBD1,CASSYSRQGNQPQHF,TGTGCCAGCAGTTACTCACGACAGGGAAATCAGCCCCAGCATTTT
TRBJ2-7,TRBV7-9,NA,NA,CASSLAGTGNYEQYF,TGTGCCAGCAGCTTAGCCGGGACTGGAAACTACGAGCAGTACTTC
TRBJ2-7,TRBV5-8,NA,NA,CASNSVVQAYEQYF,TGTGCCAGCAACTCCGTAGTGCAGGCCTACGAGCAGTACTTC
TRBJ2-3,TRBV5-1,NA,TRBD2,CASSSGLAGGRGTDTQYF,TGCGCCAGCAGCTCCGGACTAGCGGGGGGGAGAGGTACAGATACGCAGTATTTT
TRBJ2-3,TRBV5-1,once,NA,CASRSGNTDTQYF,TGCGCCAGCAGAAGCGGTAACACAGATACGCAGTATTTT
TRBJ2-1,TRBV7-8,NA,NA,CASSSLSNNEQFF,TGTGCCAGCAGCTCCCTCTCTAACAATGAGCAGTTCTTC
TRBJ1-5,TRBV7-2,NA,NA,CASSFIYQPQHF,TGTGCCAGCAGCTTTATATATCAGCCCCAGCATTTT
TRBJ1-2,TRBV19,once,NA,CASSKDTINYGYTF,TGTGCCAGTAGTAAGGACACCATAAACTATGGCTACACCTTC
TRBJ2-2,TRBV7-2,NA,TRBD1,CASREGTANTGELFF,TGTGCCAGCAGGGAAGGGACAGCAAACACCGGGGAGCTGTTTTTT
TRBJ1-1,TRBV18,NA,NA,CASSPGQGRSNSRNTEAFF,TGTGCCAGCTCACCAGGGCAGGGTAGGTCCAATTCCCGGAACACTGAAGCTTTCTTT
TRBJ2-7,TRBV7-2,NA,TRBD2,CASSASGDPYEQYF,TGTGCCAGCAGCGCCAGCGGGGACCCCTACGAGCAGTACTTC
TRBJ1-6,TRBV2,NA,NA,CASLRQEVNSPLHF,TGTGCCAGCCTTAGACAGGAGGTTAATTCACCCCTCCACTTT
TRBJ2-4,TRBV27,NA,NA,CASSLRAGNIQYF,TGTGCCAGCAGTTTAAGGGCGGGAAACATTCAGTACTTC
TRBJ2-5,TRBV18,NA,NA,CASSPPSPGETQYF,TGTGCCAGCTCACCACCGTCCCCGGGAGAGACCCAGTACTTC
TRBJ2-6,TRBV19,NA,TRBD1,CASSIRQGAFGANVLTF,TGTGCCAGTAGTATCCGACAGGGGGCATTTGGGGCCAACGTCCTGACTTTC
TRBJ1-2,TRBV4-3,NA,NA,CASSQDRAGYGYTF,TGCGCCAGCAGCCAAGATCGGGCAGGGTATGGCTACACCTTC
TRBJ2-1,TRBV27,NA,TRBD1,CASSPATGIHEQFF,TGTGCCAGCAGTCCTGCGACAGGGATCCATGAGCAGTTCTTC
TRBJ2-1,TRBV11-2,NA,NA,CASSVLPQDYNEQFF,TGTGCCAGCAGCGTACTCCCCCAGGATTACAATGAGCAGTTCTTC
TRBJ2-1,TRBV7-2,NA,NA,CASSSNTNYNEQFF,TGTGCCAGCAGCTCCAATACAAATTATAATGAGCAGTTCTTC
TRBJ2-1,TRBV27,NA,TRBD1,CASSGQVSSYNEQFF,TGTGCCAGCAGCGGACAGGTTAGCTCCTACAATGAGCAGTTCTTC